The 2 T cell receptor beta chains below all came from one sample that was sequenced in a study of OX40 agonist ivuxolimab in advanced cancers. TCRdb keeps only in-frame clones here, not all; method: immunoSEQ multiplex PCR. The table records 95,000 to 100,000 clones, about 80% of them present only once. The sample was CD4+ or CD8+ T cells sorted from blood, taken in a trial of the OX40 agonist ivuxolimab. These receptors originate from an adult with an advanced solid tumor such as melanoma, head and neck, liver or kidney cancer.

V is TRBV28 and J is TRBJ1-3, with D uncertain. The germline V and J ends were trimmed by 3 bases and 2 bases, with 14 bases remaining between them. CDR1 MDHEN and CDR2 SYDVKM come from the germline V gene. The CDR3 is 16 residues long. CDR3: CASSFSGPAAGNTIYF. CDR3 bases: TGTGCCAGCAGTTTTAGCGGTCCTGCGGCTGGAAACACCATATATTTT. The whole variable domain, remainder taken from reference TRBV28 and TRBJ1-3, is DVKVTQSSRYLVKRTGEKVFLECVQDMDHENMFWYRQDPGLGLRLIYFSYDVKMKEKGDIPEGYSVSREKKERFSLILESASTNQTSMYLCASSFSGPAAGNTIYFGEGSWLTVV.

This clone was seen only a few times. The CDR3 nucleotides are TGCGCCAGCAGTGACCACAGGGTCCCCGGGGAGCTGTTTTTT. Its translation is CASSDHRVPGELFF. This chain links TRBV10-1 with TRBJ2-2; the D gene is possibly TRBD1 (6 bases). V gave up 3 bases and J gave up 6 bases, with 11 bases separating them. Germline CDR1 reads WNHNN; CDR2 reads SYGVQD (reference sequence). The CDR3 spans 14 residues.